Described below is a single TCR beta chain sequence and its context. CDR3 length: 16 amino acids. V lost 4 bases and J lost 8; bases outside the gene matches: 7. CDR1 and CDR2 (germline): LGHDT, YNNKEL (reference sequence). Original data processing: The authors estimated nucleated cell counts from reference gene primer amplification. Sequenced by immunoSEQ multiplex PCR; TCRdb stores in-frame clones only, minus some. That table furnishes V, J and clone size, whereas the DNA furnished D and trimming. This table has approximately 190,000 clones, around 76% appearing once. These data come from a study of blood T cell repertoires in COVID-19. Study-level information: Acute and convalescent COVID-19 specimens originated in the United States, Italy and Spain. T cells, B-cell-depleted T cells, or PBMCs provided the cDNA or gDNA that served as material.

Seattle's cohort entered during active infection and was followed longitudinally. The sequenced sample was peripheral blood. V usage is TRBV3-1 (or the pseudogene TRBV3-2) and J usage is TRBJ2-1; 14 bases are a match to TRBD2. The receptor comes from an older woman with COVID-19, enrolled during active disease. The CDR3 bases are TGTGCCAGCAGCCCGCCGGGACTAGCGGGAGCTGATGAGCAGTTCTTC. Translation: CASSPPGLAGADEQFF.